Below, one T cell receptor (beta chain) is given with its context. This sample was taken from a study of long-term antiretroviral therapy in people with HIV. Survey-level resolution applied to immunoSEQ assay v3.0. The protocol was immunoSEQ multiplex PCR, while the TCRdb copy is restricted to in-frame clones and leaves out a portion. The sample has 20,000 to 30,000 clones; almost 90% are singletons. V dropped 0 bases and J dropped 5 bases, with 4 bases sitting between them. Germline assignment: CDR1 MGHRA and CDR2 YSYEKL. This CDR3 has 13 amino acids. The sample consisted of unsorted PBMCs, taken around 4.5 years after starting antiretroviral therapy. The V gene is TRBV4-1, the J gene TRBJ2-2; D is uncertain. The TCR comes from a man between 25 and 39 years old with HIV. CDR3 region: CASSQEQTGELFF. CDR3 in DNA: TGCGCCAGCAGCCAAGAACAGACCGGGGAGCTGTTTTTT.